Listed below are T cell receptor beta chains from one sample, sequenced in a study of blood T cell repertoires in COVID-19. The table came from immunoSEQ multiplex PCR; TCRdb's copy has only in-frame clones and leaves some out. Of about 200,000 clones listed, roughly 78% were seen once; the top ten hold approximately 3%. The sequencing input was peripheral blood. The receptors derive from a woman aged 80 or over with active or convalescent COVID-19. CDR3s include the opening cysteine and the closing phenylalanine or tryptophan. A D gene is named only where the DNA matches it firmly. Size tells how often a clone was seen (once, few, many) or the class of an expanded clone, and some rows leave it out.

d_call v_call clone_size cdr3_aa
NA TRBV6-5 NA CASSLLDEQYF
TRBD2 TRBV18 NA CASSTGLAGGTDTQYF
NA TRBV19 NA CASTQRSYGYTF
TRBD1 TRBV2 once CASSEARGQFYEQYF
NA TRBV7-9 NA CASSPNQRLDRTDTQYF
TRBD1 TRBV25-1 few CASSVPGGNSPLHF
TRBD2 TRBV5-1 many CASSYSGENTGELFF
NA TRBV19 NA CASSTFANAPNYGYTF
NA TRBV25-1 NA CASSHSRGGGETQYF
TRBD2 TRBV7-2 NA CASSLGLYRGDEQYF
TRBD1 TRBV5-1 NA CASSLGGTGDAYGYTF
NA TRBV7-2 few CASSLGWGSSYEQYF
NA TRBV2 NA CASSVDSQDQPQHF
NA TRBV28 NA CASSISRGWGAGELFF
NA TRBV7-3 NA CASSLMAGDSYEQYF
NA TRBV28 NA CASTKRGASGMEKLFF
NA TRBV3-1/TRBV3-2 once CASSQVGGPLDNEQFF
NA TRBV19 NA CASSARQYGYTF
NA TRBV12-3/TRBV12-4 NA CASTYSLGRQFF
TRBD1 TRBV19 once CATRGTDSSYEQYF
NA TRBV5-1 NA CASSLRPDEKLFF
TRBD1 TRBV5-4 once CASSFDRGLYGYTF
TRBD1 TRBV18 NA CASSPERTGGGYTF
NA TRBV5-1 NA CASSLGASTDTQYF
NA TRBV7-9 many CASSLGLRDRNGYTF
NA TRBV19 few CASSMAFEGNYGYTF
TRBD1 TRBV7-6 few CASSLASGTGGYEQYF
NA TRBV28 NA CASTGDISGNTIYF
NA TRBV2 NA CASRGGGHSYEQYF
TRBD1 TRBV7-2 NA CASSPRTGLGSYNSPLHF
NA TRBV6-6 NA CASSYSLGPPYEQYF
NA TRBV5-1 NA CASSLSREQYF
NA TRBV7-9 once CASSLALGNTEAFF
TRBD2 TRBV2 NA CAISERGPLYEQYF
NA TRBV3-1/TRBV3-2 NA CASSQVATASEAFF
NA TRBV29-1 NA CSARTTGGAYSGNTIYF
TRBD1 TRBV3-1/TRBV3-2 NA CASRPGQGSGNTIYF
TRBD1 TRBV19 NA CASSIGSGGKNYGYTF
TRBD2 TRBV3-1/TRBV3-2 NA CASSQDRPIAGANQNTGELFF
NA TRBV18 NA CASSPTAMNTEAFF
NA TRBV7-9 NA CASSFSLGAYTDTQYF
TRBD1 TRBV6-5 NA CASRTGADGYTF
TRBD2 TRBV7-2 NA CASSLSGLAGRGETQYF
TRBD1 TRBV27 NA CASSLSVFFGQGGGTDTQYF
TRBD1 TRBV6-1 once CASSERGTENYGYTF